This T cell receptor (beta chain) was retrieved from a study of spatial heterogeneity in lung cancer. Study-level results: Expanded intratumoral alpha and beta TCR counts tracked tumor mutation counts.

Germline V CDR1 and CDR2: SQVTM, ANQGSEA. CDR3 length: 14 residues. V shed 8 bases, J shed 2 bases, and the junction held 12 bases outside the gene matches. Time point meaning: sample taken at primary tumor resection. This clonotype was seen repeatedly, ten times or more. Its antigen is currently unknown. TCRdb re-derived calls from the 5' RACE reads in MiXCR, one entry per CDR3 protein. Among approximately 25,000 distinct CDR3 sequences listed, under 9.5% were seen once. Material: lung tumor tissue, obtained at surgery. The receptor was isolated from a male donor with early-stage non-small cell lung cancer. The chain recombines TRBV29-1 with TRBJ2-7; 7 bases match TRBD2. In DNA, the CDR3 is TGCAGCACATTTGACACGGGGGGAACCTACGAGCAGTACTTC. Translating gives CSTFDTGGTYEQYF.